The clone carrying this TCR beta chain was observed a single time. This entry belongs to a study of shared T cell receptors in the human thymus. Trimming cost V 4 bases and J 0 bases; bases outside gene matches: 9. Germline values: CDR1 MDHEN, CDR2 SYDVKM. CDR3 length: 16 residues. TCRdb's table, derived via immunoSEQ multiplex PCR, lists solely in-frame clones and lacks some. Of about 380,000 clones listed, 95% are singletons. Sequences were obtained from thymocytes. This TCR came from a human donor. This chain links TRBV28 with TRBJ2-7, with TRBD1 matching over 7 bases. The CDR3 nucleotides are TGTGCCAGCAGTTACGGACAGGAGAGTGTCTCCTACGAGCAGTACTTC. Translating gives CASSYGQESVSYEQYF.